Each of the 20 T cell receptor beta chains below was sequenced from the same sample in a study of shared clonotypes between healthy human individuals. Measured with immunoSEQ multiplex PCR; TCRdb has only the in-frame clones, and not every one. This sample has 2.5 million or so clones, with around nine tenths found just once. The sequencing sample was made of naive CD4+ T cells sorted from blood. Subset noted: CD45RA+ positively selected. Source of these receptors: a man younger than 30 in good health.

The CDR3 loop is CASSLTGATGANVLTF. In DNA, the CDR3 is TGTGCCAGCAGCCTGACAGGGGCGACTGGGGCCAACGTCCTGACTTTC. The chain couples TRBV11-2 to TRBJ2-6; 8 bases agree with TRBD1. Germline V gives CDR1 SGHAT, CDR2 FQNNGV. The CDR3 extends over 16 amino acids. V dropped 5 bases and J dropped 2; count of bases not matched to a gene: 5.

In this sample, this clone turned up once. The chain couples TRBV10-3 to TRBJ1-2; 9 bases are a match to TRBD1. The CDR3 is made up of 16 amino acids. Germline-derived CDR1 and CDR2 are ENHRY and SYGVKD. V was pared by 0 bases and J by 6 bases, with 8 bases of the junction left unmatched. The CDR3 protein is CAISESGTGRTNGYTF. CDR3 bases: TGTGCCATCAGTGAGTCCGGGACAGGGAGGACTAATGGCTACACCTTC.

Regarding this clone: The same CDR3 can be traced to other DNA sequences in this sample. The J gene is TRBJ1-2, the V gene TRBV5-1; unclear D gene. Germline CDR1 and CDR2: SGHRS and YFSETQ. The CDR3 covers 14 residues. With 0 bases removed from V and 2 bases from J, the gap between germline ends came to 8 bases. CDR3 sequence (DNA): TGCGCCAGCAGCTTGGCGGTCGGGAACTATGGCTACACCTTC. Its translation: CASSLAVGNYGYTF.

Concerning this clone: The sample has other DNA sequences that encode this CDR3 too. The gene calls are TRBV5-1 and TRBJ2-2; D might be TRBD1 or TRBD2, each matching 5 bases. V gave up 2 bases and J gave up 1 base, with 9 bases separating them. This CDR3 has 15 residues. Germline V gene lookup returns CDR1 SGHRS and CDR2 YFSETQ. This CDR3 reads CASSFGTVNTGELFF. CDR3 in DNA: TGCGCCAGCAGCTTTGGGACGGTGAACACCGGGGAGCTGTTTTTT.

The DNA of the CDR3 is TGTGCCAGCAGTCTCGAGGTGGTCGCTGAAGCTTTCTTT. It encodes CASSLEVVAEAFF. The genes are TRBV2 and TRBJ1-1, with D unresolved. With 5 bases removed from V and 6 bases from J, the gap between germline ends came to 13 bases. This CDR3 is built from 13 residues. Germline loops: CDR1 SNHLY, CDR2 FYNNEI.

The J gene is TRBJ1-2, the V gene TRBV6-1; 7 bases match TRBD1. This CDR3 contains 16 residues. The trim removed 0 bases at V and 4 bases at J, leaving 8 bases unmatched. The germline V gene encodes CDR1 MNHNS and CDR2 SASEGT. Here the CDR3 reads CASSEALTGAGYGYTF. CDR3 nucleotide sequence: TGTGCCAGCAGTGAAGCGCTAACAGGGGCGGGCTATGGCTACACCTTC.

The chain uses TRBV2 and TRBJ2-1; 16 bases are a match to TRBD2. CDR1 and CDR2 from the germline V gene are SNHLY and FYNNEI. V was pared by 7 bases and J by 7 bases, with 4 bases of the junction left unmatched. The CDR3 consists of 15 residues. CDR3 region: CASMGTSGRANEQFF. The CDR3 bases are TGTGCCAGCATGGGGACTAGCGGGAGGGCGAATGAGCAGTTCTTC. The whole variable domain, filled in from reference TRBV2 and TRBJ2-1, reads EPEVTQTPSHQVTQMGQEVILRCVPISNHLYFYWYRQILGQKVEFLVSFYNNEISEKSEIFDDQFSVERPDGSNFTLKIRSTKLEDSAMYFCASMGTSGRANEQFFGPGTRLTVL.

The chain links TRBV30 to TRBJ1-4; 7 bases line up with TRBD1. This CDR3 region has 16 residues. The germline V gene encodes CDR1 GTSNPN and CDR2 SVGIG (reference sequence). V gave up 3 bases and J gave up 8 bases; unmatched junction bases: 15. CDR3 in amino acids: CAWSTRTGVTNEKLFF. CDR3 coding DNA: TGTGCCTGGAGCACTAGAACAGGGGTAACCAACGAAAAACTGTTTTTT.

Only a few counts were recorded for this clone. Because it lacks the conserved phenylalanine or tryptophan at the end, this CDR3 is likely a read error. The DNA is left out, because the CDR3 cannot be placed on it with certainty; the CDR3 is given as TCRdb lists it. The chain recombines TRBV30 with TRBJ1-2; no check of the table's D call, TRBD1, against the DNA was made. Germline V gene sequence: CDR1 GTSNPN, CDR2 SVGIG (reference sequence). The CDR3 region is 11 residues in length, termini included. CDR3 region: CAWSVDRGQLL.

This rearrangement joins TRBV10-2 to TRBJ1-2, with 11 bases aligning to TRBD1. The V gene's germline CDR1 is WSHSY and CDR2 SAAADI. Trimming took 8 bases from V and 6 from J; bases not matched to a gene: 5. CDR3 length: 13 amino acids. The CDR3 sequence: CASAGQGANGYTF. The CDR3 bases are TGCGCCAGCGCAGGACAGGGGGCAAATGGCTACACCTTC.

The rearrangement joins TRBV2 to TRBJ2-3; D possibly matches TRBD1 or TRBD2 (6 bases each). This CDR3 spans 13 amino acids. The ends were cut back, 5 bases at V and 5 bases at J, with 11 bases in the middle. The V gene's germline CDR1 is SNHLY and CDR2 FYNNEI. CDR3 coding DNA: TGTGCCAGCAGTTCCGAGGGGGGAGATACGCAGTATTTT. It yields the protein CASSSEGGDTQYF.

This sequence joins TRBV7-9 and TRBJ2-2; D unclear. From germline, CDR1 is SEHNR and CDR2 FQNEAQ (reference sequence). The germline V and J ends were trimmed by 1 base and 7 bases, with 10 bases remaining between them. This CDR3 contains 14 residues. The CDR3 sequence is CASSLEALLGELFF. The CDR3 DNA sequence: TGTGCCAGCAGCTTAGAAGCCCTCCTCGGGGAGCTGTTTTTT. The entire variable domain, with the rest obtained from reference TRBV7-9 and TRBJ2-2, is as follows: DTGVSQNPRHKITKRGQNVTFRCDPISEHNRLYWYRQTLGQGPEFLTYFQNEAQLEKSRLLSDRFSAERPKGSFSTLEIQRTEQGDSAMYLCASSLEALLGELFFGEGSRLTVL.

The chain recombines TRBV11-2 with TRBJ1-4; no reliable D call. Germline V gene sequence: CDR1 SGHAT, CDR2 FQNNGV. The CDR3 is 15 amino acids. V gave up 1 base and J gave up 3 bases, with 9 bases separating them. DNA for the CDR3: TGTGCCAGCAGCTTAGGGGCAGAAGCTAATGAAAAACTGTTTTTT. Protein product: CASSLGAEANEKLFF.

The V gene is TRBV28, the J gene TRBJ2-1; 7 bases agree with TRBD1. Trimming removed 8 bases from V and 14 bases from J; junction bases left unmatched: 6. The CDR3 has 10 residues. Germline V gene lookup returns CDR1 MDHEN and CDR2 SYDVKM. CDR3 amino acids: CASQQGSEFF. CDR3 nucleotides: TGTGCCAGCCAACAGGGGAGCGAGTTCTTC.

This sequence joins TRBV19 and TRBJ1-2; D call uncertain. V dropped 4 bases and J dropped 4 bases, with 10 bases sitting between them. The CDR3 contains 13 residues. CDR1 and CDR2 from the germline V gene are LNHDA and SQIVND (reference sequence). The CDR3 protein is CASSTERAYGYTF. CDR3 in DNA: TGTGCCAGTAGTACGGAGCGAGCCTATGGCTACACCTTC.

This sequence joins TRBV6-6 and TRBJ2-7; TRBD1 matches at 12 bases. This CDR3 has 13 amino acids. The V segment lost 2 bases and the J segment 13 bases; nucleotides outside the gene matches: 6. Germline V gives CDR1 MNHNY, CDR2 SVGAGI (reference sequence). The CDR3 protein is CASSYTGTGGAYF. CDR3 coding DNA: TGTGCCAGCAGTTACACCGGGACAGGGGGCGCATACTTC.

The chain joins TRBV10-2 to TRBJ2-7, with 15 nucleotides matching TRBD2. Per germline, CDR1 WSHSY and CDR2 SAAADI. The ends lost 0 bases at V and 9 bases at J; junction bases unmatched: 6. The CDR3 extends over 16 amino acids. The CDR3 region has the DNA TGCGCCAGCAGTGAGTCGGGGACTAGCGGGAGGAAATCGCAGTACTTC. It is translated as CASSESGTSGRKSQYF.

V and J are TRBV5-6 and TRBJ2-2, with TRBD2 as a possible D gene (5 bases). Germline CDR1 and CDR2: SGHDT and YYEEEE. The CDR3 extends over 16 amino acids. The V end was cut by 3 bases, the J end by 0 bases, with 12 bases between. The CDR3 DNA follows: TGTGCCAGCAGCTCAGGACTGGAGACGAACACCGGGGAGCTGTTTTTT. This translates into CASSSGLETNTGELFF.

This clone was found once. The chain combines TRBV30 with TRBJ1-4; 7 nucleotides match TRBD1. The CDR3 spans 14 residues. The germline V gene encodes CDR1 GTSNPN and CDR2 SVGIG (reference sequence). V was clipped by 2 bases and J by 7 bases; unmatched bases: 7. CDR3 amino acids: CAWSLRQGGEKLFF. Written as DNA, the CDR3 is TGTGCCTGGAGTCTAAGACAGGGAGGTGAAAAACTGTTTTTT.

On this clone: The DNA is omitted, as the CDR3 cannot be located on it reliably, and the CDR3 follows TCRdb's listing. The gene calls are TRBV7-2 and TRBJ1-2; TRBD1, the table's D call, was not compared with the DNA. CDR1 SGHTA and CDR2 FQGNSA come from the germline V gene. Ends included, the CDR3 has 11 residues. The CDR3 spells CAVTESYGCTF.